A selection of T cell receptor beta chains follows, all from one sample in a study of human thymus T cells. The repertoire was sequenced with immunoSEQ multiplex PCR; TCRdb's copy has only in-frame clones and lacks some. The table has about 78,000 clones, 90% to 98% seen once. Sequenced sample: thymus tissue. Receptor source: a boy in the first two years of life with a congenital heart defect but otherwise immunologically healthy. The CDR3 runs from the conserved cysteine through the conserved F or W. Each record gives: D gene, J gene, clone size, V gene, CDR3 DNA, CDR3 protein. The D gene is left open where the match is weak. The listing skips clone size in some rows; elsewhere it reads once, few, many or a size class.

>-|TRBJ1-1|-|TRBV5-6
TGTGCCAGCAGCTTGGGGGTATGGGCCCCGGGGAATAACACTGAAGCTTTCTTT
CASSLGVWAPGNNTEAFF
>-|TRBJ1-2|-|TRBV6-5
TGTGCCAGCAGTTTCCGGGGCTTGAACTATGGCTACACCTTC
CASSFRGLNYGYTF
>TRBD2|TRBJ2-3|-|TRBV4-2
TGTGCCAGCAGCCAAGAGTGTGGAAGGATTAGCGGGAGGACAAAAAGCACAGATACGCAGTATTTT
CASSQECGRISGRTKSTDTQYF
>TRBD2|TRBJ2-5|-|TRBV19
TGTGCCAGTAGTAGGGGACTAGCAGGAGAGACCCAGTACTTC
CASSRGLAGETQYF
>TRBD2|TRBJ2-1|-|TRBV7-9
TGTGCCAGCAGCTGGGGACTAGCAGGCGACAATGAGCAGTTCTTC
CASSWGLAGDNEQFF
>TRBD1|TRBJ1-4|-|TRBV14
TGTGCCAGCAGCCAAGACCTCTCCGGGACAGGGGGCTCAACTAATGAAAAACTGTTTTTT
CASSQDLSGTGGSTNEKLFF
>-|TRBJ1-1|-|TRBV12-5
TGTGCTAGTGGGATAATTGGGGGAGTGAACACTGAAGCTTTCTTT
CASGIIGGVNTEAFF
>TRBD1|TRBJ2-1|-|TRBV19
TGTGCCAGTAGTATAGGGACGGGACAGGGGATACTAGCGGCACACAATGAGCAGTTCTTC
CASSIGTGQGILAAHNEQFF
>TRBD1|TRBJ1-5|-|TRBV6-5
TGTGCCAGCAAACCAGGGGGCGGGAGCAATCAGCCCCAGCATTTT
CASKPGGGSNQPQHF
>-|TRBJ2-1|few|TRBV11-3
TGTGCCAGCAGCACAGTCAAGTTAGGAGGTGAGCAGTTCTTC
CASSTVKLGGEQFF
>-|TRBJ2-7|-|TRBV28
TGTGCCAGCAGTTTTCAGGGGCCCCTGTCGAAATTCTACGAGCAGTACTTC
CASSFQGPLSKFYEQYF
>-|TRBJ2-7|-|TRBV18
TGTGCCAGCTCACCACCAGGCAGGAGCTCCTACGAGCAGTACTTC
CASSPPGRSSYEQYF
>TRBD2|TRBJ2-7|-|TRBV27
TGTGCCAGCAGCCACCCAAGCGGGGGGGCGTACGAGCAGTACTTC
CASSHPSGGAYEQYF
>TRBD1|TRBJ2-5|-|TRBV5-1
TGCGCCAGCAGCCAATTAAGGACAGGGTCTACGGAGCAGTACTTC
CASSQLRTGSTEQYF
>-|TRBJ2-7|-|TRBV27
TGTGCCAGCAAGAATTCAGGGCGGCTTAACTACGAGCAGTACTTC
CASKNSGRLNYEQYF
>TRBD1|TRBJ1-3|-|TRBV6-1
TGTGCCAGCAGTGAAGAATTGCAGGGGGCTGGATCTGGAAACACCATATATTTT
CASSEELQGAGSGNTIYF
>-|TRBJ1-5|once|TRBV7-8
TGTGCCAGCAGCTTAGCAGGGGAGAATCAGCCCCAGCATTTT
CASSLAGENQPQHF
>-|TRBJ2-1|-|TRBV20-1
TGCAGTGCTTCCAATATCGATGAGCAGTTCTTC
CSASNIDEQFF
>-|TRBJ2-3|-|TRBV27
TGTGCCAGCAGTGTAGAGGGGGGGATAGATACGCAGTATTTT
CASSVEGGIDTQYF
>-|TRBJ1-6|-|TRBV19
TGTGCCAGTAGCGACGGGAATACCTATAATTCACCCCTCCACTTT
CASSDGNTYNSPLHF
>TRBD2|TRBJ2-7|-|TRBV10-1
TGCGCCAGCAGGAGCGGGAGGAAGTCCTACGAGCAGTACTTC
CASRSGRKSYEQYF
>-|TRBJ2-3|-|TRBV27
TGTGCCAGCATTTCCTCAGACAGTTTGCGGACAGATACGCAGTATTTT
CASISSDSLRTDTQYF
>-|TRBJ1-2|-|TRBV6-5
TGTGCCAGCAGTTACTCGAACAGCCCATTCTTCTATGGCTACACCTTC
CASSYSNSPFFYGYTF
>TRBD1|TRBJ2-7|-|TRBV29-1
TGCAGCGTTGAAGACTCGACAGGGGGAAGCTCCTACGAGCAGTACTTC
CSVEDSTGGSSYEQYF
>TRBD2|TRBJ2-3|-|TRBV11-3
TGTGCCAGCAGGCCTGACGGGCGGGGGACCATCACAGATACGCAGTATTTT
CASRPDGRGTITDTQYF
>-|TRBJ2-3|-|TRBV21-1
TGTGCCAGCAGCAAATCCGAGGGAGGAGATACGCAGTATTTT
CASSKSEGGDTQYF
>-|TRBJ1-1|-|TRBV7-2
TGTGCCAGCAGAAAAGCGGGGAATGAAGCTTTCTTT
CASRKAGNEAFF